This record covers a single T cell receptor (beta chain). Its antigen is currently unknown. Other DNA sequences from this sample encode an identical CDR3 as well. The sample originates from a study of shared clonotypes between healthy human individuals. Overall study results and limits: When naive CD4 clonotypes were compared across a few donors, approximately 5% were shared.

V lost 0 bases to trimming and J lost 3 bases, with 9 bases between them. Germline-derived CDR1 and CDR2 are SGHRS and YFSETQ. The CDR3 contains 14 residues. Each cell subset's genomic DNA was divided evenly among several immunoSEQ plates. Sequencing used immunoSEQ multiplex PCR; TCRdb keeps in-frame clones, though not all of them. Of about 2.4 million clones listed, 80% to 95% are singletons. Sequencing was performed on naive CD4+ T cells from PBMCs. Subset defined: CD45RA+ positively selected. The sequence came from a man between 18 and 29 years old in good health. Some clones in this sample may be carry-over from other donors' samples. V is TRBV5-1 and J is TRBJ1-1; no clear D gene. The CDR3 spells CASSLVGGDTEAFF. DNA for the CDR3: TGCGCCAGCAGCTTGGTGGGCGGGGACACTGAAGCTTTCTTT.